Below, 8 T cell receptor beta chains from the same sample are listed, as sequenced in a study of CD8 T cells in Susac syndrome. Reverse transcription of about 0.45 to 1 ug RNA was performed with random hexamers. TCRdb re-analysed the immunoSEQ multiplex PCR reads in MiXCR, keeping a single row per CDR3 protein. The table shows approximately 170,000 distinct CDR3 sequences, with about 94% occurring only once. Sequenced: CD4+ T cells from PBMCs. The receptors derive from a human donor in good health.

The chain uses TRBV20-1 and TRBJ2-7; D is ambiguous. The CDR3 extends over 15 amino acids. Between the trimmed V and J ends, which lost 1 base and 0 bases, there was a span of 13 bases. Germline CDR1 DFQATT, CDR2 SNEGSKA (reference sequence). CDR3 nucleotide sequence: TGCAGTGCTAGAGCCACGGACCAGATCTCCTACGAGCAGTACTTC. Its protein product is CSARATDQISYEQYF.

CDR3: CASSPRSSPGWQYF. In nucleotides, the CDR3 is TGTGCCAGCAGCCCCCGATCCTCTCCTGGCTGGCAGTACTTC. This sequence joins TRBV21-1 and TRBJ2-7. TRBV21-1 is designated a pseudogene. The CDR3 extends over 14 amino acids.

This chain uses TRBV5-1 with TRBJ2-7; D ambiguous. Trimming shortened V by 3 bases and J by 4 bases, and 5 bases separated the two germline ends. The CDR3 runs 11 residues. The germline V gene encodes CDR1 SGHRS and CDR2 YFSETQ. CDR3 nucleotide sequence: TGCGCCAGCAGCTCCGAGTACGAGCAGTACTTC. It yields the protein CASSSEYEQYF.

The chain combines TRBV6-5 with TRBJ2-4; D is possibly TRBD1 or TRBD2 (5 bases each). The V and J ends lost 7 bases and 7 bases respectively, with 17 bases between them. The CDR3 runs 14 residues. Germline-derived CDR1 and CDR2 are MNHEY and SVGAGI. The CDR3 region has the DNA TGTGCCAGCACCCGAGAAAACGAGGGGAACATTCAGTACTTC. Residues: CASTRENEGNIQYF.

The V and J genes are TRBV29-1 and TRBJ2-5; 15 positions match TRBD2. Germline V lookup: CDR1 SQVTM, CDR2 ANQGSEA. The V segment lost 6 bases and the J segment 4 bases; nucleotides outside the gene matches: 6. This CDR3 contains 15 residues. CDR3 protein: CSVAGLAGGPETQYF. The CDR3 nucleotides read TGCAGCGTCGCCGGACTAGCGGGGGGGCCAGAGACCCAGTACTTC.

V is TRBV6-5 and J is TRBJ2-1; 10 bases align to TRBD2. V was pared by 5 bases and J by 2 bases, with 3 bases of the junction left unmatched. Per germline, CDR1 MNHEY and CDR2 SVGAGI. The CDR3 consists of 15 residues. CDR3 in DNA: TGTGCCAGCAGTCTAGCGGGGGTTACCTACAATGAGCAGTTCTTC. This translates into CASSLAGVTYNEQFF.

This clonotype appeared once. J is TRBJ2-7 and V is TRBV6-5, with 12 nucleotides matching TRBD2. This CDR3 is 15 amino acids long. In germline, CDR1 is MNHEY, CDR2 SVGAGI. J gave up 6 bases and V 7 bases, and 10 bases lay outside the gene matches. In DNA, the CDR3 is TGTGCCAGCACCCAAGGTCAACTAGCGGGAGGCGAGCAGTACTTC. This sequence encodes CASTQGQLAGGEQYF.

This clonotype was recorded only once. This chain links TRBV7-9 with TRBJ1-5, with a weak D call TRBD1 (5 bases). From germline, CDR1 is SEHNR and CDR2 FQNEAQ (reference sequence). Trimming removed 0 bases at V and 3 bases at J, with 9 bases between. This CDR3 comprises 15 residues. CDR3: CASSLAGADNQPQHF. As DNA, the CDR3 is TGTGCCAGCAGCTTAGCAGGGGCGGACAATCAGCCCCAGCATTTT.